The clone carrying this TCR beta chain was counted only a few times. Time point denoted: newly diagnosed GD, antithyroid drugs for less than 3 months. The TCR library was prepared using RNA isolated from PBMCs. Under American Thyroid Association guidelines, Graves' disease was diagnosed. The CDR3 length is 18 residues. V lost 6 bases to trimming and J lost 4 bases, with 25 bases between them. Germline V CDR1 and CDR2: SGHAT, FQNNGV. The data were taken from a study of regulatory T cells in long-lasting Graves disease. Assembly of TCR beta libraries relied on iRepertoire HTBI primers together with Arm-PCR of CDR3 regions. TCRdb reanalysed the multiplex PCR reads using MiXCR and keeps one entry per CDR3 protein. The sample contains hundreds of thousands of distinct CDR3 sequences, about 15% of which appear only once. Separately, the same data were catalogued under a study of T cells in Graves' hyperthyroidism and ophthalmopathy.

The genes are TRBV11-2 and TRBJ1-3; a weak D match, TRBD1 (6 bases). Sample: peripheral blood mononuclear cells (PBMCs), taken at new diagnosis, from a patient treated with antithyroid drugs. This receptor was taken from a woman between 40 and 65 years old with Graves disease. The DNA for the CDR3 is TGTGCCAGCAGTGCTATCGGGACGGCCAAAAGGGGGGGAAACACCATATATTTT. Translated: CASSAIGTAKRGGNTIYF.